One sample yielded the 5 T cell receptor beta chains listed below, sequenced in a study of CD8+ T cells in alopecia areata. cDNA prepared by RNA extraction and subsequent reverse transcription served as the template for sequencing. Using immunoSEQ multiplex PCR, the repertoire was profiled, and TCRdb retains in-frame clones only, with some absent. The sample gives some 180,000 clones, approximately 53% of which show up once; 11% is in the top ten. The treatment denotes: oral pan-JAK inhibitor, 5-10 mg twice daily. Here the sequenced sample was CD8+ T cells sorted from blood, taken at week 24, from a patient treated with tofacitinib. These receptors were taken from a human donor with alopecia areata.

This sequence joins TRBV30 and TRBJ2-1; unclear D gene. Between the trimmed V and J ends, which lost 4 bases and 8 bases, there was a span of 18 bases. This CDR3 region has 14 residues. Germline lookup yields CDR1 GTSNPN and CDR2 SVGIG (reference sequence). The CDR3 here is CAWMSARTEDEQFF. In DNA form, the CDR3 reads TGTGCCTGGATGTCAGCCCGGACCGAGGATGAGCAGTTCTTC.

The V call is TRBV27, the J call TRBJ2-3; D might be TRBD1 (6 bases). The V gene's germline CDR1 is MNHEY and CDR2 SMNVEV (reference sequence). V gave up 5 bases and J gave up 2 bases, with 11 bases separating them. The CDR3 loop spans 14 amino acids. CDR3 protein: CASSEGDLTDTQYF. In DNA form, the CDR3 reads TGTGCCAGCAGTGAGGGGGATCTCACAGATACGCAGTATTTT.

Worth noting for this clone: The same CDR3 is also encoded by other DNA sequences in this sample. The genes are TRBV30 and TRBJ2-7; 9 positions match TRBD1. The CDR3 length is 15 residues. The V segment lost 0 bases and the J segment 0 bases; nucleotides outside the gene matches: 3. In germline, CDR1 is GTSNPN, CDR2 SVGIG (reference sequence). CDR3 sequence (DNA): TGTGCCTGGAGTGTTGGGACAGGGAGCTCCTACGAGCAGTACTTC. Amino acids: CAWSVGTGSSYEQYF.

The sample holds a few counts of this clone. Other DNA variants within this sample encode the same CDR3. V is TRBV4-3 and J is TRBJ2-7; 7 bases match TRBD1. Unmatched junction bases numbered 1, after V lost 0 bases and J lost 2 bases. CDR3 length equals 14 residues. The germline gives CDR1 LGHNA, CDR2 YSLEER. Written as DNA, the CDR3 is TGCGCCAGCAGCCAAGATAGGGGGCCCTACGAGCAGTACTTC. Amino acids: CASSQDRGPYEQYF.

The rearrangement links TRBV9 to TRBJ1-1, with TRBD1 identical over 8 bases. Germline CDR1 SGDLS, CDR2 YYNGEE. This CDR3 has 15 amino acids. V lost 4 bases to trimming and J lost 1 base; unmatched junction nucleotides: 6. DNA for the CDR3: TGTGCCAGCAGCTTAGGGGACAGGAGGAACACTGAAGCTTTCTTT. It is translated as CASSLGDRRNTEAFF.